A selection of T cell receptor beta chains follows, all from one sample in a study of blood T cell repertoires in COVID-19. Produced via immunoSEQ multiplex PCR; TCRdb's table is partial and in-frame only. The sample shows around 60,000 clones, 88% of them seen only once. The sequenced sample was peripheral blood. Receptors were obtained from a man in his fifties or sixties with active COVID-19. Both conserved end residues are part of each CDR3. The order of the fields is D gene, J gene, clone size, V gene, CDR3 DNA, CDR3 protein. D genes are given only for firm matches. Where a row states a size, it is once, few, many or the class of an expanded clone; other rows omit it.

d_gene: TRBD1
j_gene: TRBJ2-1
abundance: -
v_gene: TRBV27
CDR3nt: TGTGCCAGCAGTCCGGACAGGGGGAGCGAGCAGTTCTTC
CDR3aa: CASSPDRGSEQFF

d_gene: TRBD1
j_gene: TRBJ1-2
abundance: once
v_gene: TRBV4-1
CDR3nt: TGCGCCAGCAGCCAAGAGGACAGGTTAGGTGGCTACACCTTC
CDR3aa: CASSQEDRLGGYTF

d_gene: TRBD1
j_gene: TRBJ2-7
abundance: -
v_gene: TRBV3-1/TRBV3-2
CDR3nt: TGTGCCAGCAGCCCGACAGGGAGAGAGCAGTACTTC
CDR3aa: CASSPTGREQYF

d_gene: -
j_gene: TRBJ1-1
abundance: -
v_gene: TRBV6-5
CDR3nt: TGTGCCAGCAGTTCCATCCCAGGGGCGAGAGGTACTGAAGCTTTCTTT
CDR3aa: CASSSIPGARGTEAFF

d_gene: -
j_gene: TRBJ2-4
abundance: -
v_gene: TRBV21-1
CDR3nt: TGTGCCAGCAGCAAACCGCCGGGACAGGGCCAAAACATTCAGTACTTC
CDR3aa: CASSKPPGQGQNIQYF

d_gene: -
j_gene: TRBJ1-2
abundance: -
v_gene: TRBV12-5
CDR3nt: TGTGCTAGTGGTATGGGGTGGGGGGACGGCTACACCTTC
CDR3aa: CASGMGWGDGYTF

d_gene: TRBD1
j_gene: TRBJ1-2
abundance: -
v_gene: TRBV28
CDR3nt: TGTGCCAGCAGAGATTTTCGAGGGACAGGGGGCGGCTACACCTTC
CDR3aa: CASRDFRGTGGGYTF

d_gene: -
j_gene: TRBJ1-5
abundance: -
v_gene: TRBV3-1/TRBV3-2
CDR3nt: TGTGCCAGCAGCCAAGTACAGGGTAGTGGGGCCAATCAGCCCCAGCATTTT
CDR3aa: CASSQVQGSGANQPQHF

d_gene: -
j_gene: TRBJ2-5
abundance: once
v_gene: TRBV4-3
CDR3nt: TGCGCCAGCAGCCAAGATTGGTCGACAGGTCAAGAGACCCAGTACTTC
CDR3aa: CASSQDWSTGQETQYF

d_gene: TRBD1
j_gene: TRBJ1-2
abundance: -
v_gene: TRBV6-5
CDR3nt: TGTGCCAGCAGGCTAAGCGCAGGGGGTAACTATGGCTACACCTTC
CDR3aa: CASRLSAGGNYGYTF

d_gene: -
j_gene: TRBJ1-2
abundance: -
v_gene: TRBV5-4
CDR3nt: TGTGCCAGCAATTCACGGGGTGACTATGGCTACACCTTC
CDR3aa: CASNSRGDYGYTF

d_gene: -
j_gene: TRBJ1-1
abundance: -
v_gene: TRBV6-2/TRBV6-3
CDR3nt: TGTGCCAGCAGTCTATGGAACACTGAAGCTTTCTTT
CDR3aa: CASSLWNTEAFF

d_gene: -
j_gene: TRBJ2-7
abundance: -
v_gene: TRBV4-1
CDR3nt: TGCGCCAGCAGCCAAGAAGAAGCCCCGCCCTACGAGCAGTACTTC
CDR3aa: CASSQEEAPPYEQYF

d_gene: -
j_gene: TRBJ1-2
abundance: -
v_gene: TRBV12-5
CDR3nt: TGTGCTAGTGGTCAGGGGCGCCAGAGCTATGGCTACACCTTC
CDR3aa: CASGQGRQSYGYTF

d_gene: TRBD2
j_gene: TRBJ2-7
abundance: -
v_gene: TRBV27
CDR3nt: TGTGCCAGCAACCGCCTAGCGGGTGAAGAGCAGTACTTC
CDR3aa: CASNRLAGEEQYF

d_gene: -
j_gene: TRBJ2-1
abundance: -
v_gene: TRBV7-2
CDR3nt: TGTGCCAGCAGCCACTCCCTCTCACTAGCAGCCCGCAATGAGCAGTTCTTC
CDR3aa: CASSHSLSLAARNEQFF

d_gene: -
j_gene: TRBJ2-7
abundance: -
v_gene: TRBV27
CDR3nt: TGTGCCAGCAGTTCACAGGGTACAGGCTACGAGCAGTACTTC
CDR3aa: CASSSQGTGYEQYF

d_gene: TRBD1
j_gene: TRBJ2-7
abundance: -
v_gene: TRBV10-2
CDR3nt: TGCGCCAGCAGTGTCCACCAAACCTTTCAGGGGGCGCCCCCCTACGAGCAGTACTTC
CDR3aa: CASSVHQTFQGAPPYEQYF

d_gene: -
j_gene: TRBJ2-1
abundance: once
v_gene: TRBV6-6
CDR3nt: TGTGCCAGCAGTTACCCCGAAACTAGGGTTGAGCAGTTCTTC
CDR3aa: CASSYPETRVEQFF

d_gene: -
j_gene: TRBJ1-2
abundance: -
v_gene: TRBV11-2
CDR3nt: TGTGCCAGCAGCTTAGGAGGTGGAAATGGCTACACCTTC
CDR3aa: CASSLGGGNGYTF